This entry is about one TCR beta chain. The data were obtained in a study of blood T cell repertoires in COVID-19. Study-level background: Samples representing acute and convalescent COVID-19 were sourced from the United States, Italy and Spain.

Original data processing: Estimates of nucleated cell counts were drawn from the amplification of reference gene primers. Assay used: immunoSEQ multiplex PCR; TCRdb lists only in-frame clones, some missing. The DNA was the basis for D and trimming; V, J and clone size are from that table. The sample consists of approximately 74,000 clones, around 90% of them appearing once. This receptor was obtained from a man between 65 and 85 years old with acute or convalescent COVID-19. The sample was peripheral blood.

The chain's CDR3 is CASRGRSTDTQYF. The CDR3 nucleotides read TGTGCCAGTAGGGGGAGGAGCACAGATACGCAGTATTTT. The V gene is TRBV19, the J gene TRBJ2-3; a possible D gene is TRBD2 (6 bases). The germline V gene has CDR1 LNHDA and CDR2 SQIVND (reference sequence). There are 13 residues in the CDR3. Trimming removed 6 bases from V and 0 bases from J, with 7 bases in between.